This TCR beta chain was documented in a study of T cells in Graves' hyperthyroidism and ophthalmopathy. V gave up 6 bases and J gave up 2 bases; unmatched junction bases: 13. This CDR3 region has 16 residues. CDR1 and CDR2 from the germline V gene are MDHEN and SYDVKM. There are many counts of this clonotype. Amplification targeted TCR beta CDR3 regions from RNA transcripts. Initially, a first-round RT-PCR of the TCR CDR3 employed the HTBI primer set. TCRdb reprocessed the multiplex PCR reads via MiXCR and lists one record per CDR3 protein. The sample contains around 480,000 distinct CDR3 sequences, around 15% of which appear only once.

This sequence was found in a woman between 18 and 30 years old with Graves' hyperthyroidism. This chain uses TRBV28 with TRBJ2-7, with 7 bases that match TRBD1. The source material was blood. The CDR3 here is CASSSTATGIAYEQYF. The CDR3 region has the DNA TGTGCCAGCAGCTCCACCGCGACAGGGATCGCCTACGAGCAGTACTTC.